The 18 T cell receptor beta chains below come from one sample, sequenced in a study of vaccination and CD4 T cells after COVID-19. Sequenced with the Oncomine TCR Beta short-read assay was DNA taken from cultured CD4+ T cells. MiXCR, run by TCRdb on the PCR reads, gives a single entry per CDR3 protein. The table includes nearly 15,000 distinct CDR3 sequences, roughly 28% detected once. These receptors lack a known antigen. Treatment here: 10-day PBMC culture with coronavirus spike peptide pools or control peptides (ViraFEST assay). The sample taken for sequencing was cultured CD4+ T cells from blood. These TCRs come from a human donor with COVID-19.

This clonotype was detected a few times. V usage is TRBV7-2 and J usage is TRBJ1-2, with no clear D. Between the trimmed V and J ends, which lost 1 base and 7 bases, there was a span of 10 bases. The CDR3 has 13 residues. The germline V gene has CDR1 SGHTA and CDR2 FQGNSA. CDR3 DNA: TGTGCCAGCAGCTTAGAGGGCCGGAGTGGCTACACCTTC. It encodes CASSLEGRSGYTF.

In this sample, this clonotype turned up a few times. The chain carries TRBV23-1 and TRBJ1-2; 9 positions match TRBD1. TRBV23-1 is reported as an ORF; its role is uncertain. With V trimmed by 8 bases and J by 7 bases, 11 bases remained unmatched. This CDR3 is 14 amino acids long. Here the CDR3 DNA reads TGCGCCAGCCGAAACAGGGGGCAAATTCGTGGCTACACCTTC. It codes for CASRNRGQIRGYTF.

The CDR3: CASSIDVSGNYGYTF. The DNA for the CDR3 is TGTGCCAGTAGTATAGATGTATCAGGGAACTATGGCTACACCTTC. This rearrangement joins TRBV19 to TRBJ1-2; TRBD1 might be the D (5 bases). Germline CDR1 and CDR2: LNHDA and SQIVND (reference sequence). The V and J ends lost 0 bases and 2 bases respectively, with 10 bases between them. The CDR3 is 15 residues long.

CDR3 DNA: TGTGCCAGCAGTAAGGACGGGTTTGAAGCTTTCTTT. This sequence encodes CASSKDGFEAFF. The genes are TRBV6-2 or TRBV6-3 and TRBJ1-1; D is unclear. Trimming shortened V by 5 bases and J by 7 bases, and 11 bases separated the two germline ends. CDR1 is MNHEY, CDR2 SVGEGT, per germline. The CDR3 loop spans 12 amino acids.

This clonotype was picked up a small number of times. The chain recombines TRBV19 with TRBJ2-2; tentatively, D is TRBD1 or TRBD2 (6 bases each). The CDR3 has 14 amino acids. CDR1 is LNHDA and CDR2 is SQIVND in the germline V gene (reference sequence). Trimming pared 2 bases from V and 7 bases from J, leaving 11 bases between. The CDR3 nucleotides read TGTGCCAGTAGTATACGCAGGGGAGGCGGGGAGCTGTTTTTT. It codes for CASSIRRGGGELFF.

This clonotype has just a few counts. The chain joins TRBV6-4 to TRBJ1-1; tentative D call: TRBD1 (5 bases). CDR3 length: 14 residues. The ends were cut back, 2 bases at V and 0 bases at J, with 7 bases in the middle. CDR1 and CDR2 (germline): MRHNA, SNTAGT. Here the CDR3 reads CASSDPGMNTEAFF. The DNA for the CDR3 is TGTGCCAGCAGTGACCCAGGGATGAACACTGAAGCTTTCTTT.

As regards this clonotype: The CDR3 does not close with the conserved phenylalanine or tryptophan, likely indicating a read error. The J gene is TRBJ2-5, the V gene TRBV30; D may match TRBD1 or TRBD2 (5 bases each). Per germline, CDR1 GTSNPN and CDR2 SVGIG (reference sequence). The CDR3 totals 12 residues. The V end was cut by 2 bases, the J end by 4 bases, with 8 bases between. CDR3 DNA sequence: TGTGCCTGGAGTATGGGGACAGAGACCCAGTACTTA. It is translated as CAWSMGTETQYL.

This clonotype came up a few times. The rearrangement joins TRBV10-2 to TRBJ2-1, with D perhaps TRBD2 (7 bases). The CDR3 sequence is 14 residues long. Germline-derived CDR1 and CDR2 are WSHSY and SAAADI. V gave up 8 bases and J gave up 4 bases, with 15 bases separating them. CDR3 coding DNA: TGCGCCAGCCACTCGGGGGGCCTATACAATGAGCAGTTCTTC. This gives the protein CASHSGGLYNEQFF.

The rearrangement uses TRBV7-2 and TRBJ2-1; maybe TRBD2 (7 bases). The CDR3 totals 15 residues. In germline, CDR1 is SGHTA, CDR2 FQGNSA. The ends were cut back, 8 bases at V and 9 bases at J, with 23 bases in the middle. DNA of the CDR3: TGTGCCAGCCACAAGGGAGGGGGTAAGCGGGGTGAGCAGTTCTTC. This gives the protein CASHKGGGKRGEQFF.

This clonotype showed up just a few times. The V gene is TRBV20-1, the J gene TRBJ1-2; D is possibly TRBD1 (6 bases). This CDR3 has 12 amino acids. V was cut by 7 bases and J by 5 bases, with 14 bases left in between. CDR1 and CDR2 from the germline V gene are DFQATT and SNEGSKA (reference sequence). CDR3 nucleotides: TGCAGTGTCTCGGAGGGGGGATATGGCTACACCTTC. Translated, it gives CSVSEGGYGYTF.

The chain links TRBV6-4 to TRBJ2-2; a possible D gene is TRBD1 (5 bases). The ends were cut back, 3 bases at V and 6 bases at J, with 14 bases in the middle. The length of the CDR3 is 15 residues. The V gene's germline CDR1 is MRHNA and CDR2 SNTAGT. This chain's CDR3 is CASSETWQGAGELFF. Written as DNA, the CDR3 is TGTGCCAGCAGTGAGACCTGGCAGGGCGCCGGGGAGCTGTTTTTT.

The rearrangement joins TRBV5-6 to TRBJ2-7; the D is unclear. The CDR3 totals 13 residues. The germline V gene encodes CDR1 SGHDT and CDR2 YYEEEE. Trimming stripped 1 base from V and 3 bases from J, with 8 bases between. CDR3 protein: CASSLFKGYEQYF. The CDR3 DNA follows: TGTGCCAGCAGCTTGTTCAAGGGCTACGAGCAGTACTTC.

This clonotype was counted between two and nine times. The V gene is TRBV19, the J gene TRBJ2-5, with 8 nucleotides matching TRBD1. In germline, CDR1 is LNHDA, CDR2 SQIVND (reference sequence). V gave up 5 bases and J gave up 5 bases; unmatched junction bases: 7. The CDR3 runs to 14 residues. CDR3 amino acids: CASSLRTGRETQYF. As DNA, the CDR3 is TGTGCCAGTAGTCTCCGGACAGGGAGGGAGACCCAGTACTTC.

The J gene is TRBJ1-3, the V gene TRBV5-4; D is ambiguous. V was trimmed by 0 bases and J by 3 bases, leaving 4 bases between them. This CDR3 is 13 amino acids long. Looked up from germline, CDR1 is SGHNT and CDR2 is YYREEE (reference sequence). CDR3 sequence (DNA): TGTGCCAGCAGCTTGGTAAATGGAAACACCATATATTTT. Its protein product is CASSLVNGNTIYF.

In this sample, this clonotype turned up a few times. V gene TRBV6-1 combines with J gene TRBJ1-5; 7 bases agree with TRBD1. J gave up 0 bases and V 4 bases, and 12 bases lay outside the gene matches. CDR1 is MNHNS, CDR2 SASEGT, per germline. CDR3 length equals 18 residues. This chain's CDR3 is CASSAQGVGANSNQPQHF. CDR3 nucleotide sequence: TGTGCCAGCAGTGCCCAGGGGGTGGGGGCGAATAGCAATCAGCCCCAGCATTTT.

This chain joins TRBV7-2 and TRBJ2-3, with 8 bases that match TRBD2. The CDR3 sequence is 16 residues long. Trimming removed 2 bases from V and 2 bases from J; junction bases left unmatched: 6. Per the germline V gene, CDR1 is SGHTA and CDR2 is FQGNSA. CDR3 residues: CASSLTPAGATDTQYF. In nucleotides, the CDR3 is TGTGCCAGCAGCTTAACCCCAGCGGGGGCCACAGATACGCAGTATTTT.

The chain is built from TRBV28 and TRBJ2-5; D gene ambiguous. Trimming took off 6 bases at V and 7 bases at J, with 18 bases between the two ends. CDR1 and CDR2 (germline): MDHEN, SYDVKM. The CDR3 spans 14 residues. DNA for the CDR3: TGTGCCAGCAGCCCAGCAGAGCCGAGGCGGACCCAGTACTTC. Translation gives CASSPAEPRRTQYF.

This clonotype showed up just a few times. The V gene is TRBV19, the J gene TRBJ2-5, with no clear D. Trimming pared 4 bases from V and 4 bases from J, leaving 16 bases between. CDR3 length: 15 residues. Germline CDR1 LNHDA, CDR2 SQIVND (reference sequence). CDR3 DNA sequence: TGTGCCAGTAGTACCTTCGGGTCCGGATCAGAGACCCAGTACTTC. Residues: CASSTFGSGSETQYF.